A single sample gave rise to the 24 T cell receptor beta chains below, sequenced in a study of blood T cell repertoires in COVID-19. The table came from immunoSEQ multiplex PCR; TCRdb's copy has only in-frame clones and leaves some out. The sample shows 350,000 to 500,000 clones, roughly 84% of them seen only once. The sequenced sample consisted of PBMCs or T cells enriched from blood (not recorded which). The receptor source for this set is a woman between 18 and 29 years old who had been exposed to COVID-19.

The CDR3 protein is CASSSTGFNEQYF. The CDR3 nucleotides read TGTGCCAGCAGCTCGACAGGATTTAACGAGCAGTACTTC. J is TRBJ2-7 and V is TRBV5-4; maybe TRBD1 (6 bases). CDR1 is SGHNT, CDR2 YYREEE, per germline (reference sequence). Trimming cost V 3 bases and J 5 bases, with 12 bases left between them. The length of the CDR3 is 13 residues.

This clone was counted once. The chain has TRBV28 and TRBJ1-1, with unresolved D. The CDR3 length is 14 residues. V was cut by 2 bases and J by 4 bases, with 11 bases left in between. CDR1 MDHEN and CDR2 SYDVKM come from the germline V gene. This CDR3 is CASSLSGEGTEAFF. In nucleotides, the CDR3 is TGTGCCAGCAGTTTAAGCGGGGAGGGCACTGAAGCTTTCTTT.

The chain employs TRBV7-9 and TRBJ1-5; no reliable D call. The V gene lost 4 bases and the J gene lost 2 bases, with 15 bases spanning the gap. This CDR3 spans 16 amino acids. Germline-derived CDR1 and CDR2 are SEHNR and FQNEAQ (reference sequence). The CDR3 here is CASSWGGYFGNQPQHF. CDR3 sequence (DNA): TGTGCCAGCAGCTGGGGAGGGTACTTCGGCAATCAGCCCCAGCATTTT.

This clone was seen only a few times. This chain connects TRBV3-1 (or the pseudogene TRBV3-2) to TRBJ1-5, with D uncertain. Germline V CDR1 and CDR2: LGHDT, YNNKEL (reference sequence). Trimming left V 2 bases short and J 1 base short, with 6 bases between. The CDR3 consists of 14 residues. For the CDR3, the DNA is TGTGCCAGCAGCCAATGGCCGAGCAATCAGCCCCAGCATTTT. Translated, it gives CASSQWPSNQPQHF.

This chain connects TRBV28 to TRBJ2-7, with 8 bases matching TRBD1. The V gene end was trimmed by 6 bases and the J gene end by 6 bases; junction bases not matched to a gene: 13. Germline CDR1 MDHEN, CDR2 SYDVKM. CDR3 length: 15 amino acids. CDR3 coding DNA: TGTGCCAGCAGCCCTTCCGGGACAGGAATCTCCGAGCAGTACTTC. The encoded protein is CASSPSGTGISEQYF.

The V and J genes are TRBV12-3 or TRBV12-4 and TRBJ1-1, with no clear D. The CDR3 is 13 amino acids. V was shortened by 7 bases and J by 5 bases, with 14 bases between the two germline ends. This CDR3 is CASKPGQKTEAFF. In DNA form, the CDR3 reads TGTGCCAGCAAGCCGGGTCAGAAAACTGAAGCTTTCTTT.

The chain recombines TRBV18 with TRBJ1-1; no reliable D call. Trimming left V 5 bases short and J 3 bases short, with 7 bases between. CDR1 and CDR2 (germline): KGHSH, LQKENI. CDR3 size: 12 residues. For the CDR3, the DNA is TGTGCCAGCTCAGACACATACACTGAAGCTTTCTTT. Its protein is CASSDTYTEAFF.

The V gene is TRBV12-3 or TRBV12-4, the J gene TRBJ1-2; the match to TRBD1 covers 9 bases. The CDR3 is 13 residues long. The V gene end was trimmed by 6 bases and the J gene end by 6 bases; junction bases not matched to a gene: 5. CDR3 DNA: TGTGCCAGCAGGGGGACAGGGAGGGATGGCTACACCTTC. It codes for CASRGTGRDGYTF.

The chain uses TRBV4-2 and TRBJ1-1; D is unresolved. Trimming took 4 bases from V and 6 from J, leaving 18 bases between them. Germline CDR1 is LGHNA and CDR2 is YNFKEQ. The CDR3 is 15 amino acids. This CDR3 reads CASSPLAAIGAEAFF. CDR3 in DNA: TGTGCCAGCAGCCCCCTCGCCGCCATCGGAGCTGAAGCTTTCTTT.

The chain carries TRBV10-3 and TRBJ1-6, with 7 bases aligning to TRBD1. CDR1 and CDR2 from the germline V gene are ENHRY and SYGVKD. Trimming at V came to 7 bases and at J to 7 bases, leaving 10 bases not matched to a gene. The CDR3 loop spans 15 amino acids. CDR3 sequence (DNA): TGTGCCATCACCCAAGACAGGGAGTCGAATTCACCCCTCCACTTT. Translating it yields CAITQDRESNSPLHF.

This sequence joins TRBV7-5 and TRBJ1-4; TRBD1 is the table's D call and was not checked against the DNA. TRBV7-5 is assigned pseudogene status. This CDR3 contains 14 residues. This CDR3 reads CARRWIGTDEKLFF. The CDR3 DNA sequence: TGTGCCAGACGCTGGATAGGGACAGATGAAAAACTGTTTTTT.

This clone was detected once. The V gene is TRBV28, the J gene TRBJ1-1; D perhaps matches TRBD1 (5 bases). The CDR3 length is 14 residues. CDR1 is MDHEN and CDR2 is SYDVKM in the germline V gene. V gave up 2 bases and J gave up 5 bases, with 12 bases separating them. CDR3 region: CASSLGQIDTEAFF. The DNA for the CDR3 is TGTGCCAGCAGTTTAGGACAAATAGATACTGAAGCTTTCTTT.

The rearrangement joins TRBV4-2 to TRBJ2-1; no definite D call. This CDR3 has 15 residues. The germline V and J ends were trimmed by 0 bases and 0 bases, with 6 bases remaining between them. The germline gives CDR1 LGHNA, CDR2 YNFKEQ. Written as DNA, the CDR3 is TGTGCCAGCAGCCAAGAGGCAAGCTCCTACAATGAGCAGTTCTTC. This translates into CASSQEASSYNEQFF.

The chain couples TRBV19 to TRBJ1-5, with a tentative D call TRBD1 (6 bases). Germline assignment: CDR1 LNHDA and CDR2 SQIVND (reference sequence). Trimming took off 7 bases at V and 0 bases at J, with 13 bases between the two ends. This CDR3 contains 15 residues. CDR3 residues: CASTLTGYSNQPQHF. The CDR3 DNA reads TGTGCCAGTACCCTGACAGGCTATAGCAATCAGCCCCAGCATTTT. Filled out from reference TRBV19 and TRBJ1-5, the complete variable domain reads DGGITQSPKYLFRKEGQNVTLSCEQNLNHDAMYWYRQDPGQGLRLIYYSQIVNDFQKGDIAEGYSVSREKKESFPLTVTSAQKNPTAFYLCASTLTGYSNQPQHFGDGTRLSIL.

This clone was recorded a few times. The CDR3, as DNA: TGTGCCAGCAGTTTAGCCACAGGGGGTACCAACTATGGCTACACCTTC. It codes for CASSLATGGTNYGYTF. The V and J genes are TRBV28 and TRBJ1-2; TRBD1 aligns across 8 bases. This CDR3 has 16 amino acids. Germline CDR1 reads MDHEN; CDR2 reads SYDVKM. The J segment lost 2 bases and the V segment lost 2 bases, leaving 7 bases of the junction unmatched.

The chain uses TRBV28 and TRBJ1-6; no clear D. V lost 5 bases and J lost 7, with 15 bases in between. This CDR3 comprises 15 residues. CDR1 and CDR2 (germline): MDHEN, SYDVKM. The CDR3 nucleotides read TGTGCCAGCAGTCCCCATGGACTGGGCAATTCACCCCTCCACTTT. Protein: CASSPHGLGNSPLHF.

This rearrangement joins TRBV29-1 to TRBJ1-3; no firm D call. The ends were cut back, 2 bases at V and 3 bases at J, with 8 bases in the middle. This CDR3 spans 13 amino acids. The germline V gene encodes CDR1 SQVTM and CDR2 ANQGSEA. DNA of the CDR3: TGCAGCGTTGAACTCGGTCGTGGAAACACCATATATTTT. Protein product: CSVELGRGNTIYF.

The genes are TRBV5-4 and TRBJ2-7; 8 bases are a match to TRBD1. CDR3 length: 13 amino acids. Germline V gene data show CDR1 as SGHNT and CDR2 as YYREEE (reference sequence). J was trimmed by 4 bases and V by 4 bases; bases with no gene match: 4. The chain's CDR3 is CASSQDREYEQYF. The DNA of the CDR3 is TGTGCCAGCAGCCAGGACAGGGAGTACGAGCAGTACTTC.

This chain connects TRBV11-2 to TRBJ1-1; D is ambiguous. Trimming cost V 5 bases and J 3 bases, with 13 bases left between them. Germline CDR1 is SGHAT and CDR2 is FQNNGV. The length of the CDR3 is 14 residues. CDR3: CASSPQEGDTEAFF. The CDR3 DNA is TGTGCCAGCAGCCCCCAGGAGGGAGACACTGAAGCTTTCTTT.

For the CDR3, the DNA is TGTGCCAGTAGTCCAGGACAGGGAAACGAGCAGTACTTC. It translates to CASSPGQGNEQYF. This chain uses TRBV19 with TRBJ2-7, with 8 bases identical to TRBD1. Germline CDR1 LNHDA, CDR2 SQIVND (reference sequence). V gave up 5 bases and J gave up 5 bases; unmatched junction bases: 5. CDR3 length: 13 residues.

This chain connects TRBV28 to TRBJ2-1; weak D call: TRBD2 (5 bases). Looked up from germline, CDR1 is MDHEN and CDR2 is SYDVKM. The CDR3 is 16 amino acids. Trimming removed 5 bases from V and 0 bases from J, with 14 bases in between. The CDR3 coding sequence is TGTGCCAGCAGTCGACCAGCGGATAGCTCCTACAATGAGCAGTTCTTC. This sequence encodes CASSRPADSSYNEQFF.

The chain uses TRBV5-1 and TRBJ2-7; maybe TRBD1 (5 bases). Germline V gene data show CDR1 as SGHRS and CDR2 as YFSETQ. With 4 bases removed from V and 2 bases from J, the gap between germline ends came to 10 bases. This CDR3 comprises 13 residues. CDR3 coding DNA: TGCGCCAGCAGCATTGACAGCACCTACGAGCAGTACTTC. Protein sequence: CASSIDSTYEQYF.

The gene calls are TRBV18 and TRBJ1-4; D ambiguous. The V end lost 4 bases, the J end lost 3 bases, and 9 bases lay between the germline ends. The CDR3 has 14 residues. CDR1 is KGHSH and CDR2 is LQKENI in the germline V gene. CDR3 in amino acids: CASSLYGANEKLFF. The CDR3, as DNA: TGTGCCAGCTCACTCTACGGAGCTAATGAAAAACTGTTTTTT.

The rearrangement joins TRBV5-8 to TRBJ2-6, with 9 bases lining up with TRBD1. After removal of 4 bases from V and 2 bases from J, the junction contained 1 base not matched to a gene. The CDR3 covers 15 residues. The germline V gene has CDR1 SGHTS and CDR2 YDEGEE. CDR3 loop: CASSRDRAGANVLTF. The CDR3 DNA reads as TGTGCCAGCAGCCGGGACAGGGCTGGGGCCAACGTCCTGACTTTC.